Listed here are 5 T cell receptor beta chains from one sample, sequenced in a study of Graves' ophthalmopathy and Graves' hyperthyroidism. RNA transcripts served as template for amplifying TCR beta CDR3 sequences. An opening RT-PCR round employed HTBI primers and preceded a second-round multiplex PCR. Each CDR3 protein gets one entry after TCRdb re-called the multiplex PCR reads with MiXCR. The sample includes 400,000 to 500,000 distinct CDR3 sequences, more than 20% of them seen just once. Sequencing was performed on peripheral blood. These receptors came from a woman aged 18-29 years with stable Graves' hyperthyroidism.

This clonotype showed up just a few times. This chain uses TRBV6-1 with TRBJ2-3; TRBD1 matches at 9 bases. CDR1 is MNHNS and CDR2 is SASEGT in the germline V gene. The CDR3 has 15 residues. V shed 1 base, J shed 2 bases, and the junction held 1 base outside the gene matches. The CDR3, as DNA: TGTGCCAGCAGTGAAGACAGGGGGCACACAGATACGCAGTATTTT. This translates into CASSEDRGHTDTQYF.

This clonotype has at least ten counts. CDR3 sequence (DNA): TGTGCCATCAGCCTCCCAGGACAGGGATCCTACGAGCAGTACTTC. It encodes CAISLPGQGSYEQYF. The rearrangement joins TRBV10-3 to TRBJ2-7; 8 bases align to TRBD1. Unmatched junction bases numbered 8, after V lost 6 bases and J lost 1 base. This CDR3 has 15 residues. The V gene's germline CDR1 is ENHRY and CDR2 SYGVKD.

The sample holds many counts of this clonotype. The chain carries TRBV6-2 or TRBV6-3 and TRBJ2-7, with 9 bases identical to TRBD2. This CDR3 comprises 15 residues. Germline loops: CDR1 MNHEY, CDR2 SVGEGT. V shed 6 bases and J 2 bases; nucleotides not matched to a gene: 8. The CDR3 spells CASRPLAGGPYEQYF. The CDR3 DNA reads as TGTGCCAGCAGGCCCCTTGCGGGGGGGCCCTACGAGCAGTACTTC.

This clonotype was counted many times. The rearrangement uses TRBV20-1 and TRBJ2-7, with D possibly called TRBD1 or TRBD2 (5 bases each). Trimming took off 1 base at V and 0 bases at J, with 16 bases between the two ends. This CDR3 contains 16 residues. The germline V gene has CDR1 DFQATT and CDR2 SNEGSKA (reference sequence). Here the CDR3 reads CSARGASGLASYEQYF. The CDR3, as DNA: TGCAGTGCTAGAGGGGCTTCAGGGCTAGCCTCCTACGAGCAGTACTTC.

This clonotype was observed at least ten times. The germline gene is not matched at one end of the junction; a read error may be the cause. The chain combines TRBV11-1 with TRBJ1-2; D unresolved. Germline V CDR1 and CDR2: SGHAT, FQDESV (reference sequence). The CDR3 consists of 12 residues. CDR3 DNA sequence: TGTGCCAGCACCGCCGGGCTCGATGGCTACGCCTTC. This gives the protein CASTAGLDGYAF.